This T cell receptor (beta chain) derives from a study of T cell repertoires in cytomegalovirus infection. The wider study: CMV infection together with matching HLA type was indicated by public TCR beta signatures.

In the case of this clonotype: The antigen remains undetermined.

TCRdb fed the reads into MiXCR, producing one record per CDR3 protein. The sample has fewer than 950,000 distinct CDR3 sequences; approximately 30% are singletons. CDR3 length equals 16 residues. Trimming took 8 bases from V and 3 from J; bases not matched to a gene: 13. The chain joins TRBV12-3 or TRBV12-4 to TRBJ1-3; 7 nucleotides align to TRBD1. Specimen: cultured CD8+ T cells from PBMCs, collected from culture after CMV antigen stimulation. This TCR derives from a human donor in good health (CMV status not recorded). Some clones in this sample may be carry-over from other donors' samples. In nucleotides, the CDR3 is TGTGCCAGCGGAACAAGACGGGACAGCTTTGGAAACACCATATATTTT. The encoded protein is CASGTRRDSFGNTIYF.